A single sample is the source of the 22 T cell receptor beta chains below, sequenced in a study of PD-1 blockade in classical Hodgkin lymphoma. No patient escaped relapse after autologous stem cell transplantation, and brentuximab vedotin exposure varied. TCRdb's table, derived via immunoSEQ multiplex PCR, lists solely in-frame clones and lacks some. Altogether under 75,000 clones are present, 70% to 90% being singletons, with the ten largest covering under 6.5%. The sample in question was peripheral blood mononuclear cells (PBMCs), obtained before the second cycle of nivolumab. Every receptor here comes from a human donor with classical Hodgkin lymphoma.

J is TRBJ2-5 and V is TRBV7-9; 7 bases match TRBD1. Germline values: CDR1 SEHNR, CDR2 FQNEAQ (reference sequence). This CDR3 region has 14 residues. Germline trimming cut 5 bases from V and 7 bases from J; bases unmatched to any gene: 10. This CDR3 reads CASSMGQSIGTQYF. CDR3 nucleotide sequence: TGTGCCAGCAGCATGGGACAGTCTATCGGGACCCAGTACTTC.

This sequence joins TRBV5-1 and TRBJ1-4; weak D call: TRBD1 (6 bases). CDR1 is SGHRS, CDR2 YFSETQ, per germline. The CDR3 spans 13 residues. The V end lost 2 bases, the J end lost 8 bases, and 10 bases lay between the germline ends. CDR3 amino acids: CASSLQGNEKLFF. CDR3 in DNA: TGCGCCAGCAGCTTACAGGGTAACGAAAAACTGTTTTTT.

V gene TRBV30 combines with J gene TRBJ2-3; tentative D call: TRBD2 (6 bases). With 5 bases removed from V and 3 bases from J, the gap between germline ends came to 18 bases. Germline V CDR1 and CDR2: GTSNPN, SVGIG (reference sequence). CDR3 length: 15 amino acids. The CDR3 protein is CAWSMVRGKTDTQYF. As DNA, the CDR3 is TGTGCCTGGTCAATGGTCCGGGGGAAGACAGATACGCAGTATTTT.

The V and J genes are TRBV13 and TRBJ2-5; D is unclear. V dropped 3 bases and J dropped 3 bases, with 11 bases sitting between them. This CDR3 has 14 residues. Germline V gene lookup returns CDR1 PRHDT and CDR2 FYEKMQ (reference sequence). In DNA, the CDR3 is TGTGCCAGCAGCTTCAGGATCGTCGAAGAGACCCAGTACTTC. Its translation is CASSFRIVEETQYF.

In nucleotides, the CDR3 is TGTGCCAGCAGCCCGACGACAGCATATAATTCACCCCTCCACTTT. Translated: CASSPTTAYNSPLHF. The gene calls are TRBV7-2 and TRBJ1-6, with a weak D call TRBD1 (5 bases). Looked up from germline, CDR1 is SGHTA and CDR2 is FQGNSA. The CDR3 runs 15 residues. V lost 5 bases to trimming and J lost 4 bases, with 12 bases between them.

The chain combines TRBV7-9 with TRBJ2-3; D remains ambiguous. This CDR3 comprises 9 residues. The germline V gene encodes CDR1 SEHNR and CDR2 FQNEAQ (reference sequence). V lost 7 bases and J 4 bases, leaving 0 bases between the germline ends. CDR3 protein: CASTDTQYF. For the CDR3, the DNA is TGTGCCAGCACAGATACGCAGTATTTT.

The chain has TRBV19 and TRBJ1-6; 10 nucleotides align to TRBD1. The CDR3 consists of 16 residues. Trimming cost V 5 bases and J 5 bases; bases outside gene matches: 6. Germline V lookup: CDR1 LNHDA, CDR2 SQIVND (reference sequence). In nucleotides, the CDR3 is TGTGCCAGTAGTGTCAGGACAGGGGGGAATAATTCACCCCTCCACTTT. Translating it yields CASSVRTGGNNSPLHF.

This chain joins TRBV6-1 and TRBJ1-2; D is possibly TRBD1 (6 bases). CDR1 and CDR2 from the germline V gene are MNHNS and SASEGT. Trimming took off 6 bases at V and 4 bases at J, with 12 bases between the two ends. There are 13 residues in the CDR3. CDR3 loop: CASSPVRGYGYTF. DNA of the CDR3: TGTGCCAGCAGCCCGGTCAGGGGCTATGGCTACACCTTC.

The V and J genes are TRBV21-1 and TRBJ1-2. TRBV21-1 constitutes a pseudogene. CDR3 length: 15 residues. CDR3 in DNA: TGTGCCAGCCAAGAACGTTGGGCCCCTGAGGATGGCTACACCTTC. Protein sequence: CASQERWAPEDGYTF.

The chain links TRBV6-1 to TRBJ2-4, with 7 bases aligning to TRBD1. Germline CDR1 reads MNHNS; CDR2 reads SASEGT. After removal of 5 bases from V and 6 bases from J, the junction contained 10 bases not matched to a gene. This CDR3 spans 15 amino acids. CDR3 residues: CASSQNRGGGNIQYF. The CDR3 nucleotides are TGTGCCAGCAGTCAAAACAGGGGTGGTGGAAACATTCAGTACTTC.

J is TRBJ1-1 and V is TRBV7-9; tentative D call: TRBD1 (5 bases). Per the germline V gene, CDR1 is SEHNR and CDR2 is FQNEAQ (reference sequence). Trimming left V 5 bases short and J 1 base short, with 14 bases between. CDR3 length equals 15 residues. The CDR3 sequence is CASSRPRTTNTEAFF. CDR3 sequence (DNA): TGTGCCAGCAGCAGGCCGCGGACAACGAACACTGAAGCTTTCTTT.

The chain couples TRBV7-9 to TRBJ1-5; no firm D call. The CDR3 extends over 15 amino acids. The germline CDR1 and CDR2 sequences are SEHNR and FQNEAQ (reference sequence). V shed 6 bases and J shed 6 bases, with 18 bases lying between them. CDR3 amino acids: CASSSDGVMSQPQHF. In DNA form, the CDR3 reads TGTGCCAGCAGTTCGGACGGGGTGATGAGTCAGCCCCAGCATTTT.

The chain joins TRBV6-5 to TRBJ1-1; possibly TRBD1 for D (6 bases). Germline-derived CDR1 and CDR2 are MNHEY and SVGAGI. The V end was cut by 2 bases, the J end by 6 bases, with 10 bases between. This CDR3 is built from 13 residues. The chain's CDR3 is CASSYPGDAEAFF. The CDR3 nucleotides are TGTGCCAGCAGTTACCCAGGGGACGCTGAAGCTTTCTTT.

The chain carries TRBV19 and TRBJ1-5; 10 bases fit TRBD1. The CDR3 runs 15 residues. Germline-derived CDR1 and CDR2 are LNHDA and SQIVND (reference sequence). Germline trimming cut 7 bases from V and 5 bases from J; bases unmatched to any gene: 8. The CDR3 DNA sequence: TGTGCCAGTAAAATCGGACAGGGGGTTGATCAGCCCCAGCATTTT. This translates into CASKIGQGVDQPQHF. Complete variable domain (other parts from reference TRBV19 and TRBJ1-5): DGGITQSPKYLFRKEGQNVTLSCEQNLNHDAMYWYRQDPGQGLRLIYYSQIVNDFQKGDIAEGYSVSREKKESFPLTVTSAQKNPTAFYLCASKIGQGVDQPQHFGDGTRLSIL.

This sequence joins TRBV5-6 and TRBJ2-4, with 11 nucleotides matching TRBD1. Germline assignment: CDR1 SGHDT and CDR2 YYEEEE. Trimming removed 4 bases from V and 0 bases from J; junction bases left unmatched: 12. The CDR3 sequence is 19 residues long. CDR3 residues: CASSGTGTGGIVAKNIQYF. The CDR3 DNA sequence: TGTGCCAGCAGCGGTACCGGGACAGGGGGTATCGTAGCCAAAAACATTCAGTACTTC.

This chain uses TRBV7-8 with TRBJ2-3; 12 bases are shared with TRBD2. The CDR3 contains 17 residues. Trimming took 2 bases from V and 5 from J; bases not matched to a gene: 8. CDR1 is SGHVS and CDR2 is FQNEAQ in the germline V gene. The CDR3 is CASSLTPSGGARDTQYF. The CDR3 DNA is TGTGCCAGCAGCTTAACCCCTAGCGGGGGGGCCAGAGATACGCAGTATTTT.

The genes are TRBV6-1 and TRBJ1-6; the match to TRBD1 covers 7 bases. CDR3 length: 15 amino acids. Germline loops: CDR1 MNHNS, CDR2 SASEGT. With 5 bases clipped from V and 5 bases from J, the junction kept 6 bases outside the gene matches. This CDR3 reads CASSTVTGNNSPLHF. As DNA, the CDR3 is TGTGCCAGCAGTACCGTGACAGGGAATAATTCACCCCTCCACTTT.

The rearrangement uses TRBV2 and TRBJ2-1; D ambiguous. The CDR3 runs 15 residues. The germline V and J ends were trimmed by 1 base and 2 bases, with 9 bases remaining between them. Germline V gene lookup returns CDR1 SNHLY and CDR2 FYNNEI. The CDR3 DNA is TGTGCCAGCAGTGAAGGCCCCGCGCCCTACAATGAGCAGTTCTTC. Translated: CASSEGPAPYNEQFF.

The chain has TRBV28 and TRBJ2-6; D is possibly TRBD1 (6 bases). This CDR3 is 16 amino acids long. Germline CDR1 reads MDHEN; CDR2 reads SYDVKM. V lost 6 bases, J lost 0 bases, and 12 bases lay in between. CDR3 DNA sequence: TGTGCCAGCAGGTTTCCAGGGGCCTCTGGGGCCAACGTCCTGACTTTC. Translating gives CASRFPGASGANVLTF.

The V gene is TRBV7-7, the J gene TRBJ2-1; 11 nucleotides align to TRBD2. CDR1 is SSHAT and CDR2 is FNYEAQ in the germline V gene (reference sequence). The CDR3 loop spans 13 amino acids. The trim removed 5 bases at V and 9 bases at J, leaving 3 bases unmatched. The CDR3 DNA follows: TGTGCCAGCAGCGTGACTAGCGGGGCTGAGCAGTTCTTC. This codes for CASSVTSGAEQFF.

The chain recombines TRBV28 with TRBJ1-5; 9 bases fit TRBD1. CDR1 is MDHEN and CDR2 is SYDVKM in the germline V gene. V lost 5 bases and J lost 4; bases outside the gene matches: 9. CDR3 length: 16 amino acids. CDR3 sequence: CASSPLGQGSNQPQHF. CDR3 nucleotide sequence: TGTGCCAGCAGTCCCCTGGGACAGGGATCAAATCAGCCCCAGCATTTT.

This sequence joins TRBV10-1 and TRBJ1-4, with unresolved D. The CDR3 totals 13 residues. V was shortened by 9 bases and J by 6 bases, with 14 bases between the two germline ends. CDR1 and CDR2 (germline): WNHNN, SYGVQD (reference sequence). The chain's CDR3 is CARPEVSDEKLFF. The CDR3 coding sequence is TGCGCCAGACCGGAGGTGTCGGATGAAAAACTGTTTTTT.